This T cell receptor beta chain was retrieved from a study of vaccination and CD4 T cells after COVID-19. As for the study in general: The study enrolled six male and four female convalescents, two of whom were Hispanic.

Study-wide results and caveats: Apart from involving relatively few convalescent patients, the work omitted early post-infection timepoints.

Treatment: approximately nine-day PBMC culture with coronavirus spike peptide pools or control peptides (ViraFEST assay). Positive PCR results dated from March to December 2020, before the US Alpha, Beta and Delta variants. CDR1 DFQATT and CDR2 SNEGSKA come from the germline V gene (reference sequence). The V gene lost 6 bases and the J gene lost 6 bases, with 23 bases spanning the gap. The CDR3 has 15 residues. Sequencing of cultured CD4+ T cell DNA used the Oncomine TCR Beta short-read assay. TCRdb processed the PCR reads anew with MiXCR; each CDR3 protein has one entry. Among 3,000 to 4,500 distinct CDR3 sequences listed, under 50% were seen once. On this clonotype itself: Its antigen is unknown.

The J gene is TRBJ1-2, the V gene TRBV20-1, with D maybe TRBD1 (6 bases). The sample consisted of CD4+ T cells from blood, cultured in vitro. The receptor's source is a human donor who had recovered from COVID-19. CDR3 in DNA: TGCAGTGCCCCCCGCGGGGCCACAGGGAGTGATGGCTACACCTTC. It specifies CSAPRGATGSDGYTF.